The clone carrying this T cell receptor (beta chain) was seen only a few times. The germline gives CDR1 KGHSH, CDR2 LQKENI. The CDR3 totals 13 residues. V lost 3 bases to trimming and J lost 4 bases, with 10 bases between them. TCRdb's table, derived via immunoSEQ multiplex PCR, lists solely in-frame clones and lacks some. The sample lists 150,000 to 160,000 clones, approximately 86% seen once, with around 2.1% in the top ten. This record belongs to a study of cytomegalovirus exposure and HLA in healthy donors. The source is a human donor in good health. The sample was PBMCs. This chain connects TRBV18 to TRBJ2-7; TRBD2 might be the D (5 bases). The CDR3 loop reads CASSPGTRYEQYF. The CDR3 region has the DNA TGTGCCAGCTCACCCGGTACTAGATACGAGCAGTACTTC.